This T cell receptor (beta chain) was identified during a study of graft-versus-host responses after intestinal transplantation. Study details: Transplants were multivisceral, liver-intestinal, or isolated intestinal. The whole recipient group had anti-thymocyte globulin induction followed by tacrolimus and steroids for around 3 years. Study results and limitations: GvH clones were found in recipient marrow; some appeared first in ileum or blood. Researchers found peak circulating GvH clone levels linked to early post-transplant HvG declines.

This clone was picked up one time. What it binds is not known. Germline loops: CDR1 LNHDA, CDR2 SQIVND (reference sequence). This CDR3 region has 15 residues. Trimming cost V 3 bases and J 4 bases; bases outside gene matches: 2. TCRdb keeps only in-frame clones here, not all; method: immunoSEQ multiplex PCR. The sample holds over 85,000 clones, approximately 95% seen once. V gene TRBV19 combines with J gene TRBJ2-1; 11 bases are shared with TRBD2. The sequencing here drew on unstimulated CD8+ T cells sorted from spleen or lymph node cells, taken before intestinal transplant. The origin of this receptor is a human donor who received an intestinal transplant. The CDR3 is CASSISSGGYNEQFF. CDR3 sequence (DNA): TGTGCCAGTAGTATTTCTAGCGGGGGGTACAATGAGCAGTTCTTC.